Each of the 31 T cell receptor beta chains below was sequenced from the same sample in a study of graft-versus-host responses after intestinal transplantation. Intraepithelial and lamina propria lymphocytes were isolated from graft specimens. Repertoires were generated with immunoSEQ multiplex PCR, while TCRdb's copy carries only in-frame clones and drops some. The repertoire holds about 37,000 clones, with around 87% as singletons. Sequenced here: ileum tissue, sampled 200 to 210 days after intestinal transplant. The receptor set was obtained from a human patient who received an intestinal transplant, so some T cells may come from the graft donor.

The rearrangement joins TRBV11-2 to TRBJ1-3; D is uncertain. Looked up from germline, CDR1 is SGHAT and CDR2 is FQNNGV. The V gene lost 5 bases and the J gene lost 3 bases, with 17 bases spanning the gap. This CDR3 has 16 amino acids. The DNA of the CDR3 is TGTGCCAGCAGCCCCCATAGTGCAGGTGGTGGAAACACCATATATTTT. This encodes CASSPHSAGGGNTIYF. The complete variable domain, with remaining parts taken from reference TRBV11-2 and TRBJ1-3, reads EAGVAQSPRYKIIEKRQSVAFWCNPISGHATLYWYQQILGQGPKLLIQFQNNGVVDDSQLPKDRFSAERLKGVDSTLKIQPAKLEDSAVYLCASSPHSAGGGNTIYFGEGSWLTVV.

This chain links TRBV19 with TRBJ2-1; the match to TRBD1 covers 7 bases. CDR1 and CDR2 (germline): LNHDA, SQIVND (reference sequence). J lost 4 bases, V lost 5 bases, and 14 bases had no gene match. This CDR3 is built from 17 residues. The CDR3 sequence is CASSLLTGMPSYNEQFF. The CDR3 DNA is TGTGCCAGTAGTTTGTTGACAGGGATGCCCTCTTACAATGAGCAGTTCTTC. Drawing the rest from reference TRBV19 and TRBJ2-1, the complete variable domain is DGGITQSPKYLFRKEGQNVTLSCEQNLNHDAMYWYRQDPGQGLRLIYYSQIVNDFQKGDIAEGYSVSREKKESFPLTVTSAQKNPTAFYLCASSLLTGMPSYNEQFFGPGTRLTVL.

The chain is built from TRBV2 and TRBJ2-7; D might be TRBD1 or TRBD2, each matching 6 bases. Trimming took 6 bases from V and 6 from J, leaving 12 bases between them. Germline CDR1 and CDR2: SNHLY and FYNNEI. This CDR3 has 12 amino acids. The CDR3 bases are TGTGCCAGCAGCGTACAGGGAGGCGAGCAGTACTTC. Its translation: CASSVQGGEQYF.

This clone is a singleton in its sample. The chain is built from TRBV29-1 and TRBJ2-1, with D perhaps TRBD1 (5 bases). The V end was cut by 3 bases, the J end by 16 bases, with 16 bases between. CDR1 SQVTM and CDR2 ANQGSEA come from the germline V gene. This CDR3 is 11 amino acids long. CDR3 DNA sequence: TGCAGCGTTGATAAGAGCTGGGGCAAATTCTTC. Its protein product is CSVDKSWGKFF.

The chain links TRBV5-8 to TRBJ2-7; 7 nucleotides line up with TRBD1. There are 15 residues in the CDR3. The V segment lost 2 bases and the J segment 1 base; nucleotides outside the gene matches: 6. Germline V gene sequence: CDR1 SGHTS, CDR2 YDEGEE. DNA for the CDR3: TGTGCCAGCAGCTTTAAGACAGGGTGGTCCTACGAGCAGTACTTC. Its translation: CASSFKTGWSYEQYF.

The V gene is TRBV27, the J gene TRBJ2-2; D is unclear. The CDR3 loop spans 13 amino acids. The germline V and J ends were trimmed by 6 bases and 0 bases, with 5 bases remaining between them. Germline values: CDR1 MNHEY, CDR2 SMNVEV (reference sequence). The CDR3 nucleotides read TGTGCCAGCAGCCCTACGAACACCGGGGAGCTGTTTTTT. As protein: CASSPTNTGELFF.

The rearrangement links TRBV5-4 to TRBJ1-2; D uncertain. CDR1 and CDR2 from the germline V gene are SGHNT and YYREEE (reference sequence). The V and J ends lost 1 base and 6 bases respectively, with 16 bases between them. The CDR3 runs to 15 residues. The CDR3, as DNA: TGTGCCAGCAGCTTGTCGAACAGCCTACCCCATGGCTACACCTTC. Its translation is CASSLSNSLPHGYTF.

This CDR3 is CASSLLTQYF. In DNA form, the CDR3 reads TGCGCCAGCAGCCTTCTGACGCAGTATTTT. The chain combines TRBV5-1 with TRBJ2-3, with D unresolved. Trimming took off 4 bases at V and 9 bases at J, with 6 bases between the two ends. Germline CDR1 reads SGHRS; CDR2 reads YFSETQ. The CDR3 totals 10 residues.

The CDR3 here is CASSPRGESTDTQYF. CDR3 sequence (DNA): TGTGCCAGCAGCCCCCGGGGGGAAAGCACAGATACGCAGTATTTT. This chain links TRBV7-8 with TRBJ2-3; 7 bases fit TRBD2. V lost 5 bases and J lost 0; bases outside the gene matches: 5. Germline values: CDR1 SGHVS, CDR2 FQNEAQ. The CDR3 contains 15 residues.

This sequence joins TRBV18 and TRBJ2-1; TRBD2 agrees at 13 bases. This CDR3 region has 16 residues. V trimming: 5 bases; J trimming: 8 bases; junction bases outside the gene matches: 9. CDR1 is KGHSH and CDR2 is LQKENI in the germline V gene. Here the CDR3 reads CASSALAGGPGDEQFF. CDR3 coding DNA: TGTGCCAGCTCAGCACTAGCGGGGGGGCCCGGGGATGAGCAGTTCTTC.

This clone was counted a few times. The genes are TRBV9 and TRBJ1-2; D is possibly TRBD1 (5 bases). The CDR3 consists of 15 residues. CDR1 is SGDLS, CDR2 YYNGEE, per germline. V dropped 3 bases and J dropped 4 bases, with 16 bases sitting between them. The CDR3 DNA reads as TGTGCCAGCAGCGCCGGTGGGGGGAGGACCTATGGCTACACCTTC. Translating gives CASSAGGGRTYGYTF.

This chain uses TRBV10-3 with TRBJ2-3; unclear D gene. CDR1 and CDR2 from the germline V gene are ENHRY and SYGVKD. V gave up 2 bases and J gave up 4 bases, with 13 bases separating them. The CDR3 extends over 15 amino acids. CDR3 sequence: CAISEPSVHSDTQYF. The CDR3, as DNA: TGTGCCATCAGTGAGCCGTCCGTCCATTCAGATACGCAGTATTTT.

V and J are TRBV29-1 and TRBJ1-1; possibly TRBD1 for D (5 bases). The CDR3 sequence is 12 residues long. V dropped 1 base and J dropped 11 bases, with 14 bases sitting between them. Germline V gene sequence: CDR1 SQVTM, CDR2 ANQGSEA. The CDR3 spells CSVEAPGGTAFF. CDR3 DNA: TGCAGCGTTGAAGCTCCGGGGGGAACGGCTTTCTTT.

The chain employs TRBV29-1 and TRBJ1-1; D is unclear. Germline CDR1 SQVTM, CDR2 ANQGSEA. Trimming shortened V by 7 bases and J by 3 bases, and 15 bases separated the two germline ends. This CDR3 region has 13 residues. CDR3 protein: CSARPDWDTEAFF. CDR3 sequence (DNA): TGCAGCGCCCGCCCGGACTGGGACACTGAAGCTTTCTTT.

V and J are TRBV6-1 and TRBJ2-2; no reliable D call. In germline, CDR1 is MNHNS, CDR2 SASEGT. The ends were cut back, 3 bases at V and 6 bases at J, with 8 bases in the middle. CDR3 length: 13 residues. The DNA of the CDR3 is TGTGCCAGCAGTGAGGTGGCCGCCGGGGAGCTGTTTTTT. Protein product: CASSEVAAGELFF.

The chain links TRBV28 to TRBJ2-3; D is unresolved. V was clipped by 5 bases and J by 0 bases, with 9 bases between them. CDR1 MDHEN and CDR2 SYDVKM come from the germline V gene. CDR3 length: 14 amino acids. The DNA of the CDR3 is TGTGCCAGCAGTCTCCGGGCTAGCACAGATACGCAGTATTTT. Translating it yields CASSLRASTDTQYF.

J is TRBJ2-1 and V is TRBV2; D tentatively fits TRBD1 or TRBD2 (5 bases each). The CDR3 totals 14 residues. Germline lookup yields CDR1 SNHLY and CDR2 FYNNEI. V lost 5 bases and J 5 bases, leaving 13 bases between the germline ends. CDR3 loop: CASSLGESNNEQFF. The CDR3 DNA sequence: TGTGCCAGCAGTTTGGGGGAGTCGAACAATGAGCAGTTCTTC. Full variable domain (rest looked up from reference TRBV2 and TRBJ2-1): EPEVTQTPSHQVTQMGQEVILRCVPISNHLYFYWYRQILGQKVEFLVSFYNNEISEKSEIFDDQFSVERPDGSNFTLKIRSTKLEDSAMYFCASSLGESNNEQFFGPGTRLTVL.

The chain recombines TRBV5-1 with TRBJ2-7; D could derive from TRBD1 or TRBD2 (7 bases each). The V end was cut by 4 bases, the J end by 4 bases, with 18 bases between. Germline loops: CDR1 SGHRS, CDR2 YFSETQ. The CDR3 is 15 residues long. The DNA for the CDR3 is TGCGCCAGCAGCCCAAGGGGGCAGCGGGAATACGAGCAGTACTTC. Translated: CASSPRGQREYEQYF. Full variable domain (remainder filled in from reference TRBV5-1 and TRBJ2-7): KAGVTQTPRYLIKTRGQQVTLSCSPISGHRSVSWYQQTPGQGLQFLFEYFSETQRNKGNFPGRFSGRQFSNSRSEMNVSTLELGDSALYLCASSPRGQREYEQYFGPGTRLTVT.

The chain carries TRBV6-5 and TRBJ2-7; possible D gene TRBD1, 5 bases. V lost 0 bases, J lost 6 bases, and 15 bases lay in between. Germline CDR1 reads MNHEY; CDR2 reads SVGAGI. The CDR3 consists of 15 residues. The CDR3 sequence is CASSYSTVVSGEQYF. DNA of the CDR3: TGTGCCAGCAGTTACTCGACAGTAGTCTCTGGCGAGCAGTACTTC.

The CDR3 sequence: CASSPWGQTYEQYF. CDR3 nucleotide sequence: TGTGCCAGCAGCCCCTGGGGACAGACCTACGAGCAGTACTTC. V is TRBV11-1 and J is TRBJ2-7; 7 bases match TRBD1. This CDR3 has 14 amino acids. CDR1 is SGHAT and CDR2 is FQDESV in the germline V gene (reference sequence). Unmatched junction bases numbered 6, after V lost 5 bases and J lost 2 bases.

The chain links TRBV29-1 to TRBJ1-1, with D possibly being TRBD1 (5 bases). The germline V and J ends were trimmed by 0 bases and 1 base, with 12 bases remaining between them. This CDR3 has 15 amino acids. Per germline, CDR1 SQVTM and CDR2 ANQGSEA. The CDR3 is CSVEDPFRGNTEAFF. In DNA, the CDR3 is TGCAGCGTTGAAGATCCATTTAGGGGGAACACTGAAGCTTTCTTT.

J is TRBJ2-7 and V is TRBV28; D is perhaps TRBD1 or TRBD2 (5 bases each). The CDR3 is made up of 14 amino acids. Trimming shortened V by 5 bases and J by 2 bases, and 13 bases separated the two germline ends. Looked up from germline, CDR1 is MDHEN and CDR2 is SYDVKM. Here the CDR3 reads CASSGPGAPYEQYF. Here the CDR3 DNA reads TGTGCCAGCAGTGGCCCCGGGGCCCCCTACGAGCAGTACTTC.

This chain connects TRBV11-2 to TRBJ1-3; TRBD1 matches at 10 bases. There are 16 residues in the CDR3. The V and J ends lost 8 bases and 2 bases, in that order; junction bases with no gene match: 9. Germline lookup yields CDR1 SGHAT and CDR2 FQNNGV. The CDR3 nucleotides read TGTGCCAGCTCGACGGGAGGGACAGGGGCTGGAAACACCATATATTTT. Translated, it gives CASSTGGTGAGNTIYF.

The rearrangement joins TRBV5-4 to TRBJ1-4; D call uncertain. Trimming pared 0 bases from V and 4 bases from J, leaving 10 bases between. The CDR3 totals 15 residues. From germline, CDR1 is SGHNT and CDR2 YYREEE (reference sequence). CDR3 DNA sequence: TGTGCCAGCAGCTTGGGGGCCTCGGGTAATGAAAAACTGTTTTTT. Translation gives CASSLGASGNEKLFF.

The V gene is TRBV5-6, the J gene TRBJ2-1; TRBD2 is a possible D gene (5 bases). This CDR3 comprises 17 residues. The germline CDR1 and CDR2 sequences are SGHDT and YYEEEE. V lost 1 base and J 0 bases, leaving 14 bases between the germline ends. DNA of the CDR3: TGTGCCAGCAGCTTGTTTTGGTCGGGGAGCTCCTACAATGAGCAGTTCTTC. Translation gives CASSLFWSGSSYNEQFF.

J is TRBJ2-2 and V is TRBV4-2, with D possibly TRBD1 on 5 matching bases. Germline CDR1 reads LGHNA; CDR2 reads YNFKEQ. The CDR3 runs 16 residues. The germline V and J ends were trimmed by 0 bases and 7 bases, with 15 bases remaining between them. The chain's CDR3 is CASSQDRQGISGELFF. As DNA, the CDR3 is TGTGCCAGCAGCCAAGATCGGCAGGGAATCAGCGGGGAGCTGTTTTTT.

The V call is TRBV2, the J call TRBJ1-6; 8 bases align to TRBD1. Germline trimming cut 6 bases from V and 7 bases from J; bases unmatched to any gene: 8. Germline-derived CDR1 and CDR2 are SNHLY and FYNNEI. The CDR3 length is 15 residues. This chain's CDR3 is CASSLDRVGNSPLHF. The CDR3 nucleotides are TGTGCCAGCAGCCTGGACAGGGTTGGAAATTCACCCCTCCACTTT.

This clone occurred a few times. The chain links TRBV7-8 to TRBJ2-5; D gene uncertain. The J call may be mistaken, given a closer DNA end match to TRBJ2-7. Germline V gives CDR1 SGHVS, CDR2 FQNEAQ. The CDR3 is 12 residues long. The CDR3 spells CASSANSYEQYF. CDR3 in DNA: TGTGCCAGCAGCGCCAACTCCTACGAGCAGTACTTC.

V and J are TRBV6-1 and TRBJ1-5, with 8 nucleotides matching TRBD1. The CDR3 extends over 15 amino acids. V trimming: 4 bases; J trimming: 6 bases; junction bases outside the gene matches: 8. CDR1 is MNHNS and CDR2 is SASEGT in the germline V gene. CDR3 nucleotides: TGTGCCAGCAGTGGTGGACAGGGTTATGGTCAGCCCCAGCATTTT. Translation gives CASSGGQGYGQPQHF.

V is TRBV4-1 and J is TRBJ2-7, with D possibly being TRBD2 (7 bases). The CDR3 extends over 15 amino acids. V was pared by 1 base and J by 3 bases, with 13 bases between. The V gene's germline CDR1 is MGHRA and CDR2 YSYEKL. The CDR3 coding sequence is TGCGCCAGCAGCCAAGTAGGCGGGGGCTTCTACGAGCAGTACTTC. Its protein is CASSQVGGGFYEQYF.

V is TRBV10-3 and J is TRBJ2-7, with D possibly being TRBD1 (6 bases). V was trimmed by 0 bases and J by 5 bases, leaving 14 bases between them. CDR1 and CDR2 (germline): ENHRY, SYGVKD. The CDR3 is made up of 15 amino acids. CDR3 DNA sequence: TGTGCCATCAGTGAGTCTCTTCTCAGGGGAGACGAGCAGTACTTC. Protein sequence: CAISESLLRGDEQYF.